A selection of T cell receptor beta chains follows, all from one sample in a study of T-cell memory formation after mild COVID-19. From the 5' RACE reads, TCRdb called clonotypes with MiXCR, one entry per CDR3 protein. Of about 110,000 distinct CDR3 sequences detected, 22% appear once; the ten largest clones hold about 42%. Material for sequencing was PBMCs or a T cell subset sorted from them (not recorded which). Receptors originate from a man between 18 and 35 years old who had mild COVID-19 (a few samples of this study predate the infection). Cell type and time point are not known. Both conserved end residues are part of each CDR3. The D gene is left open where the match is weak. Some rows have no size entry. The others give once, few or many, or a class for an expanded clone.

len: 13
v_gene: TRBV6-2/TRBV6-3
abundance: many
j_gene: TRBJ2-7
d_gene: .
CDR3aa: CASSSPWSYEQYF
CDR3nt: TGTGCCAGCAGTTCCCCTTGGTCCTACGAGCAGTACTTC

len: 16
v_gene: TRBV9
abundance: .
j_gene: TRBJ1-2
d_gene: .
CDR3aa: CASSVALPGANYGYTF
CDR3nt: TGTGCCAGCAGCGTAGCTCTCCCGGGAGCTAACTATGGCTACACCTTC

len: 13
v_gene: TRBV9
abundance: .
j_gene: TRBJ1-5
d_gene: .
CDR3aa: CASSRTHNQPQHF
CDR3nt: TGTGCCAGCAGCCGGACACACAATCAGCCCCAGCATTTT

len: 17
v_gene: TRBV4-1
abundance: .
j_gene: TRBJ1-1
d_gene: .
CDR3aa: CASSQDRTLATDTEAFF
CDR3nt: TGCGCCAGCAGCCAAGACCGGACACTCGCAACGGACACTGAAGCTTTCTTT

len: 13
v_gene: TRBV11-2
abundance: .
j_gene: TRBJ2-1
d_gene: .
CDR3aa: CASSLRGYNEQFF
CDR3nt: TGTGCCAGCAGCTTAAGGGGCTACAATGAGCAGTTCTTC

len: 14
v_gene: TRBV5-1
abundance: few
j_gene: TRBJ2-4
d_gene: .
CDR3aa: CDSSSPGGQNIQYF
CDR3nt: TGCGACAGCAGCTCGCCGGGGGGCCAAAACATTCAGTACTTC

len: 16
v_gene: TRBV10-2
abundance: many
j_gene: TRBJ1-5
d_gene: .
CDR3aa: CASTEGMGPGNQPQHF
CDR3nt: TGCGCCAGCACCGAGGGTATGGGGCCGGGGAATCAGCCCCAGCATTTT

len: 13
v_gene: TRBV5-5
abundance: few
j_gene: TRBJ2-5
d_gene: .
CDR3aa: CASSLYQRETQYF
CDR3nt: TGTGCCAGCAGCTTGTACCAGAGAGAGACCCAGTACTTC

len: 14
v_gene: TRBV11-3
abundance: .
j_gene: TRBJ2-2
d_gene: .
CDR3aa: CASSPQGNTGELFF
CDR3nt: TGTGCCAGCAGCCCGCAGGGGAACACCGGGGAGCTGTTTTTT

len: 14
v_gene: TRBV29-1
abundance: few
j_gene: TRBJ2-2
d_gene: TRBD1
CDR3aa: CSVSTGGITGELFF
CDR3nt: TGCAGCGTTTCGACAGGGGGAATTACCGGGGAGCTGTTTTTT

len: 15
v_gene: TRBV7-9
abundance: few
j_gene: TRBJ2-7
d_gene: TRBD1
CDR3aa: CASSLRGPNSYEQYF
CDR3nt: TGTGCCAGCAGCTTAAGGGGGCCCAACTCCTACGAGCAGTACTTC

len: 15
v_gene: TRBV7-8
abundance: .
j_gene: TRBJ1-1
d_gene: .
CDR3aa: CASCFSSGMNTEAFF
CDR3nt: TGTGCCAGCTGTTTCTCCTCCGGCATGAACACTGAAGCTTTCTTT

len: 16
v_gene: TRBV18
abundance: many
j_gene: TRBJ2-2
d_gene: .
CDR3aa: CASSPIRGQNTGELFF
CDR3nt: TGTGCCAGCTCACCAATCAGGGGTCAAAACACCGGGGAGCTGTTTTTT

len: 13
v_gene: TRBV12-3/TRBV12-4
abundance: few
j_gene: TRBJ2-2
d_gene: .
CDR3aa: CASSFLETGELFF
CDR3nt: TGTGCCAGCAGTTTCTTGGAAACCGGGGAGCTGTTTTTT

len: 15
v_gene: TRBV6-5
abundance: .
j_gene: TRBJ1-5
d_gene: .
CDR3aa: CASSLVRASNQPQHF
CDR3nt: TGTGCCAGCAGTTTAGTCAGGGCAAGCAATCAGCCCCAGCATTTT

len: 16
v_gene: TRBV4-1
abundance: .
j_gene: TRBJ1-1
d_gene: .
CDR3aa: CASSRPPVEGVVEAFF
CDR3nt: TGCGCCAGCAGCCGACCCCCGGTGGAGGGGGTCGTTGAAGCTTTCTTT

len: 15
v_gene: TRBV7-2
abundance: .
j_gene: TRBJ2-2
d_gene: .
CDR3aa: CASSRRDWYSGELFF
CDR3nt: TGTGCCAGCAGCCGCCGGGACTGGTATTCCGGGGAGCTGTTTTTT

len: 16
v_gene: TRBV10-3
abundance: .
j_gene: TRBJ1-6
d_gene: .
CDR3aa: CATSLGQSSYNSPLHF
CDR3nt: TGTGCCACCAGCCTCGGACAGAGCTCCTATAATTCACCCCTCCACTTT

len: 16
v_gene: TRBV5-1
abundance: few
j_gene: TRBJ2-7
d_gene: TRBD2
CDR3aa: CASSLAPGGSTYEQYF
CDR3nt: TGCGCCAGCAGCTTGGCCCCGGGGGGATCTACCTACGAGCAGTACTTC

len: 16
v_gene: TRBV7-9
abundance: .
j_gene: TRBJ2-5
d_gene: .
CDR3aa: CASSENPGRPQETQYF
CDR3nt: TGTGCCAGCAGCGAAAATCCGGGACGCCCACAAGAGACCCAGTACTTC

len: 17
v_gene: TRBV4-3
abundance: few
j_gene: TRBJ2-3
d_gene: TRBD2
CDR3aa: CASSGRLAGDGTDTQYF
CDR3nt: TGCGCCAGCAGCGGACGACTAGCGGGGGACGGCACAGATACGCAGTATTTT

len: 16
v_gene: TRBV7-2
abundance: many
j_gene: TRBJ2-2
d_gene: TRBD2
CDR3aa: CASSFLAGEITGELFF
CDR3nt: TGTGCCAGCAGCTTTCTAGCGGGGGAGATCACCGGGGAGCTGTTTTTT

len: 13
v_gene: TRBV29-1
abundance: few
j_gene: TRBJ2-5
d_gene: TRBD1
CDR3aa: CSVAVQGGETQYF
CDR3nt: TGCAGCGTTGCGGTACAGGGGGGAGAGACCCAGTACTTC

len: 13
v_gene: TRBV5-4
abundance: few
j_gene: TRBJ1-5
d_gene: .
CDR3aa: CASSLEDNQPQHF
CDR3nt: TGTGCCAGCAGCTTGGAGGATAATCAGCCCCAGCATTTT

len: 15
v_gene: TRBV7-9
abundance: few
j_gene: TRBJ2-1
d_gene: TRBD1
CDR3aa: CASNRQGGVYNEQFF
CDR3nt: TGTGCCAGCAACCGACAGGGTGGGGTGTACAATGAGCAGTTCTTC

len: 14
v_gene: TRBV6-2/TRBV6-3
abundance: .
j_gene: TRBJ1-5
d_gene: .
CDR3aa: CASSYFWGNQPQHF
CDR3nt: TGTGCCAGCAGTTACTTCTGGGGGAATCAGCCCCAGCATTTT

len: 15
v_gene: TRBV6-5
abundance: .
j_gene: TRBJ2-3
d_gene: TRBD2
CDR3aa: CASSSGGRSTDTQYF
CDR3nt: TGTGCCAGCAGCAGCGGGGGAAGAAGCACAGATACGCAGTATTTT

len: 15
v_gene: TRBV7-2
abundance: few
j_gene: TRBJ2-3
d_gene: .
CDR3aa: CASSLGVGGQDTQYF
CDR3nt: TGTGCCAGCAGCCTGGGGGTTGGGGGGCAAGATACGCAGTATTTT

len: 16
v_gene: TRBV7-9
abundance: many
j_gene: TRBJ2-2
d_gene: .
CDR3aa: CASSPPRGGPGGELFF
CDR3nt: TGTGCCAGCAGCCCCCCTAGGGGGGGGCCGGGCGGGGAGCTGTTTTTT